These T cell receptor beta chains were read from a single sample in a study of cytomegalovirus exposure and HLA in healthy donors. Sequenced by immunoSEQ multiplex PCR; TCRdb stores in-frame clones only, minus some. The table includes approximately 160,000 clones, roughly 80% detected once. Sequencing was performed on PBMCs. Source of these receptors: a man over 45 in good health and CMV-seropositive. The CDR3 runs from the conserved cysteine through the conserved F or W. Fields, in order: V gene, D gene, clone size, J gene, CDR3 protein, CDR3 DNA. D genes are given only for firm matches. Clone size is stated in some rows and not others, as once, few, many or a class when expanded.

TRBV5-5	TRBD1	.	TRBJ1-5	CASSTNSGTGKQPQHF	TGTGCCAGCAGCACTAACTCCGGGACAGGGAAACAGCCCCAGCATTTT
TRBV5-6	.	.	TRBJ2-7	CASSFVAAYEQYF	TGTGCCAGCAGCTTCGTGGCGGCCTACGAGCAGTACTTC
TRBV30	.	.	TRBJ2-7	CAWSRGSPYEQYF	TGTGCCTGGAGTAGGGGCAGCCCATACGAGCAGTACTTC
TRBV27	.	.	TRBJ1-4	CASWTDPEKLFF	TGTGCCAGCTGGACAGACCCTGAAAAACTGTTTTTT
TRBV11-3	TRBD1	.	TRBJ2-1	CASSSGQGVPMEQFF	TGTGCCAGCAGCTCAGGACAGGGGGTGCCGATGGAGCAGTTCTTC
TRBV21-1	.	once	TRBJ2-3	CASNPGGSGSDTQYF	TGTGCCAGCAACCCGGGGGGGTCCGGGTCAGATACGCAGTATTTT
TRBV2	.	.	TRBJ2-4	CASSYELRGTKNIQYF	TGTGCCAGCAGTTACGAATTGCGGGGCACCAAAAACATTCAGTACTTC
TRBV5-1	.	.	TRBJ1-1	CASSTGAGTEAFF	TGCGCCAGCAGCACAGGAGCGGGCACTGAAGCTTTCTTT
TRBV4-3	.	.	TRBJ1-3	CASSQGGGVSAGNTIYF	TGCGCCAGCAGCCAAGGTGGGGGGGTTTCTGCTGGAAACACCATATATTTT
TRBV28	.	.	TRBJ1-1	CASRGGTGNTEAFF	TGTGCCAGCAGGGGTGGGACTGGCAACACTGAAGCTTTCTTT
TRBV10-3	.	.	TRBJ1-6	CAIRTSGDSPLHF	TGTGCCATCAGGACATCGGGGGATTCACCCCTCCACTTT
TRBV6-5	.	.	TRBJ2-5	CASSPAGRWETQYF	TGTGCCAGCAGCCCCGCCGGGAGATGGGAGACCCAGTACTTC
TRBV10-3	TRBD1	once	TRBJ2-4	CAIRTGSELRF	TGTGCCATCAGGACAGGGTCAGAACTTCGGTTC
TRBV6-1	.	.	TRBJ1-1	CASRITGEWNTEAFF	TGTGCCAGCAGAATAACGGGGGAATGGAACACTGAAGCTTTCTTT
TRBV6-6	TRBD1	.	TRBJ1-1	CASSPRDRGQAFF	TGTGCCAGCAGTCCACGGGACAGGGGCCAAGCTTTCTTT
TRBV7-9	.	.	TRBJ1-1	CASSPSQGSNTEAFF	TGTGCCAGCAGCCCTAGTCAGGGAAGCAACACTGAAGCTTTCTTT
TRBV19	TRBD2	.	TRBJ2-7	CASSMTSGYEQYF	TGTGCCAGTAGTATGACTAGCGGTTACGAGCAGTACTTC
TRBV6-5	.	.	TRBJ1-2	CATSPGDYGYTF	TGTGCCACCTCGCCAGGGGACTATGGCTACACCTTC
TRBV19	TRBD2	.	TRBJ2-2	CASSSPTLAGGPGELFF	TGTGCCAGTAGTAGTCCTACATTAGCGGGAGGCCCCGGGGAGCTGTTTTTT
TRBV19	.	once	TRBJ2-4	CASSHGRDSNNIQYF	TGTGCCAGTAGCCATGGGCGCGACAGTAATAACATTCAGTACTTC
TRBV18	TRBD1	.	TRBJ1-2	CASSPRETGLGKGYTF	TGTGCCAGCTCACCACGAGAGACAGGGCTCGGGAAGGGCTACACCTTC
TRBV7-3	.	once	TRBJ1-3	CASSPQGGSGNTIYF	TGTGCCAGCAGCCCCCAGGGAGGGTCAGGAAACACCATATATTTT
TRBV5-1	TRBD1	.	TRBJ1-2	CASSLGDRVRLIYGYTF	TGCGCCAGCAGCTTGGGGGACAGGGTCAGGCTCATCTATGGCTACACCTTC
TRBV7-2	.	.	TRBJ2-7	CASSLGRGDEQYF	TGTGCCAGCAGCTTAGGCAGGGGGGACGAGCAGTACTTC
TRBV7-8	.	.	TRBJ2-7	CASSFYRDEQYF	TGTGCCAGCAGCTTTTATCGGGACGAGCAGTACTTC
TRBV19	.	once	TRBJ2-2	CASSLQKINTGELFF	TGTGCCAGTAGTCTGCAGAAGATAAACACCGGGGAGCTGTTTTTT
TRBV7-2	TRBD1	.	TRBJ2-7	CASSPGTGAREQYF	TGTGCCAGCAGCCCCGGGACAGGGGCGCGCGAGCAGTACTTC
TRBV5-1	.	.	TRBJ1-1	CASSLEGRGDTEAFF	TGCGCCAGCAGCTTGGAAGGCAGGGGAGACACTGAAGCTTTCTTT
TRBV7-6	TRBD2	few	TRBJ2-7	CASSLSLASGRVWGEQYF	TGTGCCAGCAGCTTATCCCTGGCTAGCGGGAGGGTTTGGGGAGAGCAGTACTTC
TRBV7-6	.	.	TRBJ1-4	CASSARQIDEKLFF	TGTGCCAGCAGCGCTCGACAGATAGATGAAAAACTGTTTTTT
TRBV5-1	TRBD2	.	TRBJ2-7	CASSWGRAGGIYEQYF	TGCGCCAGCAGCTGGGGTAGAGCGGGGGGGATCTACGAGCAGTACTTC
TRBV6-5	TRBD1	.	TRBJ1-5	CASSAGTGRNQPQHF	TGTGCCAGCAGTGCGGGGACAGGGAGGAATCAGCCCCAGCATTTT
TRBV6-1	TRBD1	.	TRBJ2-6	CASSEAGQPDSSGANVLTF	TGTGCCAGCAGTGAAGCGGGACAGCCAGACTCCTCTGGGGCCAACGTCCTGACTTTC
TRBV5-5	TRBD1	.	TRBJ1-5	CASSLAPGTGGSLPQHF	TGTGCCAGCAGCTTGGCCCCCGGGACAGGAGGTTCCCTGCCCCAGCATTTT
TRBV19	TRBD2	few	TRBJ2-2	CASSIPSGGRTGELFF	TGTGCCAGTAGTATCCCTAGCGGGGGAAGGACCGGGGAGCTGTTTTTT
TRBV2	TRBD2	.	TRBJ2-3	CASGRREGRSTDTQYF	TGTGCCAGCGGGCGACGGGAGGGCCGTAGCACAGATACGCAGTATTTT
TRBV7-2	TRBD2	.	TRBJ2-1	CASSPGTSGGSSYNEQFF	TGTGCCAGCAGCCCCGGGACTAGCGGGGGGAGCTCCTACAATGAGCAGTTCTTC